This T cell receptor beta chain is drawn from a study of T cell responses to AZD1222 COVID-19 vaccine. As for the study in general: Whether given at about 4 or about 12 weeks, second doses were pooled. Overall study results and limits: It was only a handful of AZD1222 recipients who were seropositive at baseline. Vaccine-associated CD4 TCRs spanned spike, dominant at 160-218 and 743-854. Reportedly, nearly half the spike-specific TCRs target unmutated variant regions.

Measured with immunoSEQ multiplex PCR; TCRdb has only the in-frame clones, and not every one. The sample has 89,000 or so clones, approximately 83% seen once; the top ten hold around 8.2%. The CDR3 contains 15 residues. CDR1 and CDR2 (germline): KGHSH, LQKENI. The V gene end was trimmed by 4 bases and the J gene end by 6 bases; junction bases not matched to a gene: 11. In regard to this clone: The antigen remains undetermined.

The sequenced sample was peripheral blood, obtained on day 0 of AZD1222 vaccination. The TCR comes from an adult in good health. V and J are TRBV18 and TRBJ2-7, with 8 bases that match TRBD2. The CDR3 is CASSLRTSPTGEQYF. CDR3 nucleotides: TGTGCCAGCTCACTTCGGACTAGCCCGACGGGCGAGCAGTACTTC.